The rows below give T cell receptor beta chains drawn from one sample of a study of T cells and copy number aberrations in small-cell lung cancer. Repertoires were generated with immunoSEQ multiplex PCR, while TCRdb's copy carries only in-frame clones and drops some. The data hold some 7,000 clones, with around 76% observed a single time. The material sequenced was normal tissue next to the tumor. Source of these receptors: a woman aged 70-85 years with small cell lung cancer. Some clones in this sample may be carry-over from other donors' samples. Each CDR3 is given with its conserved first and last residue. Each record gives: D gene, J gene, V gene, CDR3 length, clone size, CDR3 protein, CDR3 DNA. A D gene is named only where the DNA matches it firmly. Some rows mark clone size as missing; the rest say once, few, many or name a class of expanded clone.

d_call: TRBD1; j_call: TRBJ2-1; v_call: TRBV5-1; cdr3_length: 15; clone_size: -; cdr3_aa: CASSSGQVGYNEQFF; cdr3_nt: TGCGCCAGCAGCTCTGGACAGGTCGGGTACAATGAGCAGTTCTTC
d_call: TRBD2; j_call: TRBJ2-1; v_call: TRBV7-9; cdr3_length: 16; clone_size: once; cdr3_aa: CASSPAGLAGYNEQFF; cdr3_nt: TGTGCCAGCAGCCCAGCCGGCCTAGCGGGTTACAATGAGCAGTTCTTC
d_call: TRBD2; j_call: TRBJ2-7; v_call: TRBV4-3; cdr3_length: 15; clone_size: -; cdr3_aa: CASSQAGGPLFEQYF; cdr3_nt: TGCGCCAGCAGCCAGGCGGGAGGGCCTCTCTTCGAGCAGTACTTC
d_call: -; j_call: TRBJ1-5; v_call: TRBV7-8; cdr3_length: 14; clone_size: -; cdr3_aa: CASSLVGIDQPQHF; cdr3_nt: TGTGCCAGCAGCTTAGTGGGTATCGATCAGCCCCAGCATTTT
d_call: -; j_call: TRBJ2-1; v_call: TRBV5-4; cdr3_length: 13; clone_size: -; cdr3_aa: CASSVQGRNEQFF; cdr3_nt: TGTGCCAGCAGCGTACAGGGGAGGAATGAGCAGTTCTTC
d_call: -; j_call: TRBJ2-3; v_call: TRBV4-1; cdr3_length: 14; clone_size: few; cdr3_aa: CASSTGGVGDTQYF; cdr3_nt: TGCGCCAGCAGCACCGGGGGAGTCGGTGATACGCAGTATTTT
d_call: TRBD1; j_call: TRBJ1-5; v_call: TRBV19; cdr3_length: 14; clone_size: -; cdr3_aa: CASSILGGEQPQHF; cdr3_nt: TGTGCCAGTAGTATATTAGGGGGCGAGCAGCCCCAGCATTTT
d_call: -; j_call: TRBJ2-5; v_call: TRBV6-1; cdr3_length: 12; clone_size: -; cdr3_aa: CASSEASETQYF; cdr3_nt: TGTGCCAGCAGTGAAGCAAGCGAGACCCAGTACTTC
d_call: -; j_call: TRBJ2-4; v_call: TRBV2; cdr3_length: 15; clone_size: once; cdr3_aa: CASSDGFVAKNIQYF; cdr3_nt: TGTGCCAGCAGTGACGGCTTTGTAGCCAAAAACATTCAGTACTTC
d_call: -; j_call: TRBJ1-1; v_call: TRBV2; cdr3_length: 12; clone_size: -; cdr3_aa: CASRPATAEAFF; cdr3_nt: TGTGCCAGCAGACCGGCGACAGCTGAAGCTTTCTTT
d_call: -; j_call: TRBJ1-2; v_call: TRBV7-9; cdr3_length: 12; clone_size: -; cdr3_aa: CATSDRNYGYTF; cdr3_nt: TGTGCCACCAGTGACAGGAACTATGGCTACACCTTC
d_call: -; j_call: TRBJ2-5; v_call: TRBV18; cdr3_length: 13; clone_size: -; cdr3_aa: CASSPPDPETQYF; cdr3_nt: TGTGCCAGCTCACCACCGGACCCGGAGACCCAGTACTTC
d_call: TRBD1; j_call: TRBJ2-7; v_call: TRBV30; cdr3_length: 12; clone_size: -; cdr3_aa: CAWRRTGVEQYF; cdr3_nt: TGTGCCTGGAGGCGGACAGGGGTCGAGCAGTACTTC
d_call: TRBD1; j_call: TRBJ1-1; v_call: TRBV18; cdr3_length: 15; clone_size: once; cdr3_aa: CASSPGQGVNTEAFF; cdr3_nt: TGTGCCAGCTCACCTGGACAGGGAGTGAACACTGAAGCTTTCTTT
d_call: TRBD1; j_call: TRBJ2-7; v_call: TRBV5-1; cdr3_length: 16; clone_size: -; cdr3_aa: CASSFVAGGNAYEQYF; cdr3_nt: TGCGCCAGCAGCTTCGTCGCAGGGGGCAACGCATACGAGCAGTACTTC
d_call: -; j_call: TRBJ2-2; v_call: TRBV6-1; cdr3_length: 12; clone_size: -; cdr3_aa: CASVGGPGELFF; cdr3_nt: TGTGCCAGCGTCGGGGGGCCCGGGGAGCTGTTTTTT
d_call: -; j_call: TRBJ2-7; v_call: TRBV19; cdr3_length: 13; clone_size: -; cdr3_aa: CASSFGLAGEQYF; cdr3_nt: TGTGCCAGTAGTTTTGGGCTAGCCGGCGAGCAGTACTTC
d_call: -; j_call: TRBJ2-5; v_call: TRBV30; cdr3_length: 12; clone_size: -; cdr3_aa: CAWTEQGETQYF; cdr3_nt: TGTGCCTGGACGGAGCAGGGGGAGACCCAGTACTTC
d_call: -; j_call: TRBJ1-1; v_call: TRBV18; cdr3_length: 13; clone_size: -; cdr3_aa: CASSPDMNTETFF; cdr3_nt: TGTGCCAGCTCACCCGATATGAACACTGAAACTTTCTTT
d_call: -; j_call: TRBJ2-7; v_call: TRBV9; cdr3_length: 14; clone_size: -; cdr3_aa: CASSLEVGWSEQYF; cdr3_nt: TGTGCCAGCAGCCTTGAGGTTGGCTGGAGCGAGCAGTACTTC
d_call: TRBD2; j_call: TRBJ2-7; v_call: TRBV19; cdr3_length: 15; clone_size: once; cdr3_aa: CASSRTSGFSYEQYF; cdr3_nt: TGTGCCAGTAGTAGGACTAGCGGGTTCTCCTACGAGCAGTACTTC
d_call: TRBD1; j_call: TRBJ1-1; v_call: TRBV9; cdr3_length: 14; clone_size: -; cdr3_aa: CASSSGQGAFEAFF; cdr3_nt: TGTGCCAGCAGCTCCGGACAGGGGGCTTTCGAAGCTTTCTTT
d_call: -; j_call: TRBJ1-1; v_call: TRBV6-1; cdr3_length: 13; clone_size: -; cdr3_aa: CASSVPPNTEAFF; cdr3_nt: TGTGCCAGCAGTGTTCCACCGAACACTGAAGCTTTCTTT
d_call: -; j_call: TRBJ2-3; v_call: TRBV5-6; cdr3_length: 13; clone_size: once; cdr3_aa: CASSLYSPNTQYF; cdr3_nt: TGTGCCAGCAGCTTGTACTCTCCCAATACGCAGTATTTT
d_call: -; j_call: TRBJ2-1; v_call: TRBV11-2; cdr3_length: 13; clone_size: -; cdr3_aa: CASSLVDGNEQFF; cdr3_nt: TGTGCCAGCAGCTTAGTAGACGGCAATGAGCAGTTCTTC
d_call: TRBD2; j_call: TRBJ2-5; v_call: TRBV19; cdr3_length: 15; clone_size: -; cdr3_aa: CASSSGRGNVETQYF; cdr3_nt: TGTGCCAGTAGTAGCGGGAGGGGGAACGTGGAGACCCAGTACTTC
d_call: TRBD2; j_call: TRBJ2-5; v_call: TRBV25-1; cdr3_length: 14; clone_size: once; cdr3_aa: CASSQRGGKETQYF; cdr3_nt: TGTGCCAGCAGCCAACGGGGGGGGAAAGAGACCCAGTACTTC
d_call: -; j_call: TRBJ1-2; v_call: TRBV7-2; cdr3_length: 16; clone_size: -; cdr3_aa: CASSLGGQTLNYGYTF; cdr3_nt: TGTGCCAGCAGCTTAGGAGGACAGACCCTTAACTATGGCTACACCTTC
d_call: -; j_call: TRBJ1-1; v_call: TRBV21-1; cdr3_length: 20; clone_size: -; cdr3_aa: CASSKGLVTGGGVWNTEAFF; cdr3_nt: TGTGCCAGCAGCAAGGGTCTCGTAACAGGGGGCGGAGTGTGGAACACTGAAGCTTTCTTT
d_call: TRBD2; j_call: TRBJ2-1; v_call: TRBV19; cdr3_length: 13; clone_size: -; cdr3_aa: CASRPSGRAEQFF; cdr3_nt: TGTGCCAGTAGACCAAGCGGGAGGGCTGAGCAGTTCTTC
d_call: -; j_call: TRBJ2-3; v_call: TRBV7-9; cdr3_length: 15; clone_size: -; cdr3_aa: CASSSQGPSTDTQYF; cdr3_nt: TGTGCCAGCAGCTCCCAGGGCCCTAGCACAGATACGCAGTATTTT
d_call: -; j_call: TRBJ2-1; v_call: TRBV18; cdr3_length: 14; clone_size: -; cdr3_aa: CASSPSAGNNEQFF; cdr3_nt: TGTGCCAGCTCACCATCGGCGGGGAACAATGAGCAGTTCTTC
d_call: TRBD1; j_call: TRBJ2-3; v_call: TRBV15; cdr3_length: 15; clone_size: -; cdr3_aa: CATSTGTGSTDTQYF; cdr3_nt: TGTGCCACCAGCACAGGGACAGGGTCCACAGATACGCAGTATTTT
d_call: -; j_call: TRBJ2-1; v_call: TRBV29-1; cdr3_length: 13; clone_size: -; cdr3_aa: CSAHHRDTYEQFF; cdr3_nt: TGCAGCGCTCACCACCGGGACACCTATGAGCAGTTCTTC
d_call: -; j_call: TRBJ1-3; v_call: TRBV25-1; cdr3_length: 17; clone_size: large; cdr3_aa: CASSAPMGQAAGNTIYF; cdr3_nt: TGTGCCAGCAGTGCACCCATGGGGCAGGCGGCTGGAAACACCATATATTTT
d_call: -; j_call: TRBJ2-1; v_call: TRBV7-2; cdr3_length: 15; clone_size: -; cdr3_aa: CASSSGPQAYNEQFF; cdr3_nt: TGTGCCAGCAGCTCGGGACCGCAAGCCTACAATGAGCAGTTCTTC
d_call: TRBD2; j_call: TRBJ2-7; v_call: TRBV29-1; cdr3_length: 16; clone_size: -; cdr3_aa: CSVKWGLAGRSYEQYF; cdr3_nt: TGCAGCGTTAAGTGGGGACTAGCGGGTCGCTCCTACGAGCAGTACTTC